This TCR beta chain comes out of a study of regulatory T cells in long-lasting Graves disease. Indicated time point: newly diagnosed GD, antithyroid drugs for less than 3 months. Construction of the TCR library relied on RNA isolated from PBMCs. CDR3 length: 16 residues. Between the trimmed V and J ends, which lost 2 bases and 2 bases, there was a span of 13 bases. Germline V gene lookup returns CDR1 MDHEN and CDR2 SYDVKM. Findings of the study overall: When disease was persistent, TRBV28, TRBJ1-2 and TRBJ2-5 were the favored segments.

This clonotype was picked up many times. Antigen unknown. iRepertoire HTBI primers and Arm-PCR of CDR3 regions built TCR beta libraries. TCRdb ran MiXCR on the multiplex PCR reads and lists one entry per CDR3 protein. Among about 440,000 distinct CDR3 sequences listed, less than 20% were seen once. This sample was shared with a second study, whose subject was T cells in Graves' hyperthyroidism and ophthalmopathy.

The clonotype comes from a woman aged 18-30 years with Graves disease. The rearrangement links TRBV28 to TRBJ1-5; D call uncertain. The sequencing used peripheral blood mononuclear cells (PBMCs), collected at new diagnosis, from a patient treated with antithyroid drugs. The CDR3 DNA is TGTGCCAGCAGTTTAGTGCCAGTCCATGGCAATCAGCCCCAGCATTTT. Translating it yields CASSLVPVHGNQPQHF.